Below are 17 T cell receptor beta chains sequenced from a single sample in a study of T cell changes during pregnancy in multiple sclerosis. TCRdb keeps only in-frame clones here, not all; method: immunoSEQ multiplex PCR. The sample has tens of thousands of clones, under 95% seen once; the top ten hold roughly 1.3%. The sequencing used peripheral blood, collected in the third trimester of pregnancy. All receptors come from a female donor with multiple sclerosis, enrolled in a pregnancy study.

V and J are TRBV4-1 and TRBJ2-7; the match to TRBD1 covers 9 bases. J lost 7 bases, V lost 3 bases, and 16 bases had no gene match. From germline, CDR1 is MGHRA and CDR2 YSYEKL. This CDR3 contains 17 residues. CDR3 in amino acids: CASSQEPGTGPRGEQYF. Written as DNA, the CDR3 is TGCGCCAGCAGCCAGGAACCTGGGACAGGGCCTCGGGGGGAGCAGTACTTC.

The chain recombines TRBV7-3 with TRBJ1-5, with D possibly matching TRBD1 (5 bases). This CDR3 has 13 amino acids. V dropped 3 bases and J dropped 6 bases, with 9 bases sitting between them. CDR1 SGHTA and CDR2 FQGTGA come from the germline V gene. The CDR3 region has the DNA TGTGCCAGCAGCTTGGGGGGGGGTCAGCCCCAGCATTTT. It encodes CASSLGGGQPQHF.

This clone has a handful of counts. The chain carries TRBV2 and TRBJ2-3; D is perhaps TRBD1 (5 bases). There are 15 residues in the CDR3. The germline gives CDR1 SNHLY, CDR2 FYNNEI. V was clipped by 3 bases and J by 5 bases, with 15 bases between them. CDR3 nucleotide sequence: TGTGCCAGCAGTGATGGGGTCGCCAGGGTAGATACGCAGTATTTT. This codes for CASSDGVARVDTQYF.

As regards this clone: Sequence at one end of the junction differs from germline and may be a read error. The CDR3 nucleotides read TGTGCCACCTGGGGACAGCCGACTAAATATGGCTACACCTTC. Encoded protein: CATWGQPTKYGYTF. This chain uses TRBV10-3 with TRBJ1-2; TRBD1 agrees at 7 bases. Germline lookup yields CDR1 ENHRY and CDR2 SYGVKD. The CDR3 sequence is 14 residues long.

The chain recombines TRBV7-2 with TRBJ2-1, with TRBD2 identical over 7 bases. Germline assignment: CDR1 SGHTA and CDR2 FQGNSA. The CDR3 loop spans 12 amino acids. V was clipped by 5 bases and J by 10 bases; unmatched bases: 5. The CDR3 spells CASSTIAGEQFF. The CDR3 DNA is TGTGCCAGCAGCACGATAGCGGGCGAGCAGTTCTTC.

This sequence joins TRBV5-1 and TRBJ2-1; possibly TRBD1 for D (5 bases). CDR1 is SGHRS and CDR2 is YFSETQ in the germline V gene. V lost 1 base and J 10 bases, leaving 18 bases between the germline ends. This CDR3 is 15 amino acids long. CDR3 in amino acids: CASSLFGAGLSEQFF. DNA for the CDR3: TGCGCCAGCAGCTTGTTTGGGGCAGGGTTAAGCGAGCAGTTCTTC.

V is TRBV4-3 and J is TRBJ1-4, with D possibly TRBD1 on 5 matching bases. The germline V and J ends were trimmed by 0 bases and 7 bases, with 18 bases remaining between them. The germline V gene encodes CDR1 LGHNA and CDR2 YSLEER. The CDR3 has 17 residues. CDR3 in DNA: TGCGCCAGCAGCCAAGATCATGGCGGGGGTGGGGTTGAAAAACTGTTTTTT. Amino acid sequence: CASSQDHGGGGVEKLFF.

This chain uses TRBV4-3 with TRBJ2-7; D is perhaps TRBD2 (5 bases). This CDR3 comprises 16 residues. V was shortened by 0 bases and J by 1 base, with 13 bases between the two germline ends. CDR1 is LGHNA, CDR2 YSLEER, per germline. For the CDR3, the DNA is TGCGCCAGCAGCCAAGATGTAGGGAGCGGTTCCTACGAGCAGTACTTC. Its translation: CASSQDVGSGSYEQYF.

The V call is TRBV7-2, the J call TRBJ2-1; 8 bases align to TRBD2. Trimming cost V 3 bases and J 2 bases; bases outside gene matches: 0. CDR1 is SGHTA, CDR2 FQGNSA, per germline. The CDR3 is 14 amino acids. DNA for the CDR3: TGTGCCAGCAGCTTGGGACTAGCCTACAATGAGCAGTTCTTC. Translation: CASSLGLAYNEQFF.

The V and J genes are TRBV30 and TRBJ1-2; D ambiguous. Deletions cut 2 bases from V and 7 bases from J, with 11 bases between. Germline assignment: CDR1 GTSNPN and CDR2 SVGIG (reference sequence). This CDR3 is built from 12 residues. This chain's CDR3 is CAWSRQTSGYTF. The CDR3 DNA sequence: TGTGCCTGGAGTCGACAAACGAGTGGCTACACCTTC.

This clone occurred a few times. The rearrangement links TRBV5-4 to TRBJ1-6, with 7 bases aligning to TRBD1. Losses at the gene ends were 1 base for V and 13 bases for J; bases not matched to a gene: 5. The CDR3 loop spans 13 amino acids. Per germline, CDR1 SGHNT and CDR2 YYREEE (reference sequence). CDR3 bases: TGTGCCAGCAGCTTGCGCGGGACAGCTCCCCTCCACTTT. This codes for CASSLRGTAPLHF.

Details on this clone: At one end the junction does not follow the germline gene, possibly because of a read error. The genes are TRBV7-7 and TRBJ1-1; 8 bases are shared with TRBD1. Germline lookup yields CDR1 SSHAT and CDR2 FNYEAQ (reference sequence). The CDR3 runs 14 residues. CDR3 residues: CASSFDRGAIAAFF. The CDR3 coding sequence is TGTGCTAGCAGCTTTGACAGGGGCGCAATTGCGGCTTTCTTT.

The V call is TRBV28, the J call TRBJ1-1; no firm D call. This CDR3 has 14 amino acids. Per germline, CDR1 MDHEN and CDR2 SYDVKM. V lost 2 bases to trimming and J lost 0 bases, with 7 bases between them. The CDR3 nucleotides read TGTGCCAGCAGTTTAAGCCCTATGAACACTGAAGCTTTCTTT. It codes for CASSLSPMNTEAFF. Looking up the rest from reference TRBV28 and TRBJ1-1 gives the full variable domain: DVKVTQSSRYLVKRTGEKVFLECVQDMDHENMFWYRQDPGLGLRLIYFSYDVKMKEKGDIPEGYSVSREKKERFSLILESASTNQTSMYLCASSLSPMNTEAFFGQGTRLTVV.

The genes are TRBV6-6 and TRBJ1-2; D possibly corresponds to TRBD1 (6 bases). Germline values: CDR1 MNHNY, CDR2 SVGAGI (reference sequence). V was pared by 3 bases and J by 8 bases, with 13 bases between. CDR3 length: 13 amino acids. For the CDR3, the DNA is TGTGCCAGCAGTTATGGACAGTTGCGGGGCTACACCTTC. Its translation is CASSYGQLRGYTF.

V is TRBV19 and J is TRBJ2-7; a weak D match, TRBD1 (6 bases). The V end was cut by 5 bases, the J end by 2 bases, with 10 bases between. The germline V gene encodes CDR1 LNHDA and CDR2 SQIVND (reference sequence). The CDR3 runs to 13 residues. CDR3 residues: CASSHRDPYEQYF. The CDR3 coding sequence is TGTGCCAGTAGTCACAGGGATCCCTACGAGCAGTACTTC.

The chain couples TRBV15 to TRBJ1-1; 8 nucleotides align to TRBD1. J lost 3 bases, V lost 3 bases, and 3 bases had no gene match. The CDR3 has 14 amino acids. The germline V gene has CDR1 LNHNV and CDR2 YYDKDF (reference sequence). The CDR3, as DNA: TGTGCCACCAGCAGGACAGGGGAGGACACTGAAGCTTTCTTT. Translated: CATSRTGEDTEAFF.

This clone was detected only once. The chain uses TRBV6-1 and TRBJ1-2; 8 bases map to TRBD1. J lost 1 base, V lost 5 bases, and 6 bases had no gene match. The CDR3 extends over 15 amino acids. The germline V gene has CDR1 MNHNS and CDR2 SASEGT. CDR3 amino acids: CASSSETGVNYGYTF. In nucleotides, the CDR3 is TGTGCCAGCAGTAGTGAGACAGGGGTTAACTATGGCTACACCTTC.